The 2 T cell receptor beta chains given below trace back to one sample, sequenced in a study of shared clonotypes between healthy human individuals. Method: immunoSEQ multiplex PCR; TCRdb's copy keeps in-frame clones and lacks some. This sample has some 500,000 clones, with roughly three quarters found just once. The material sequenced was PBMCs. The receptors derive from a woman in her thirties or forties in good health. Some clones in this sample may be carry-over from other donors' samples.

V usage is TRBV5-4 and J usage is TRBJ1-2, with 7 bases identical to TRBD1. The CDR3 length is 13 residues. With 3 bases clipped from V and 6 bases from J, the junction kept 5 bases outside the gene matches. From germline, CDR1 is SGHNT and CDR2 YYREEE (reference sequence). The CDR3 loop reads CASSSGQLNGYTF. The CDR3 coding sequence is TGTGCCAGCAGCTCGGGACAGTTGAATGGCTACACCTTC. Variable domain in full (rest from reference TRBV5-4 and TRBJ1-2): ETGVTQSPTHLIKTRGQQVTLRCSSQSGHNTVSWYQQALGQGPQFIFQYYREEENGRGNFPPRFSGLQFPNYSSELNVNALELDDSALYLCASSSGQLNGYTFGSGTRLTVV.

The count of this clone is one. This chain joins TRBV27 and TRBJ2-3, with D possibly TRBD1 on 5 matching bases. Trimming pared 1 base from V and 2 bases from J, leaving 7 bases between. The CDR3 sequence is 14 residues long. CDR1 is MNHEY and CDR2 is SMNVEV in the germline V gene (reference sequence). The CDR3 DNA reads as TGTGCCAGCAGTTTATACAGGACCACAGATACGCAGTATTTT. It translates to CASSLYRTTDTQYF.